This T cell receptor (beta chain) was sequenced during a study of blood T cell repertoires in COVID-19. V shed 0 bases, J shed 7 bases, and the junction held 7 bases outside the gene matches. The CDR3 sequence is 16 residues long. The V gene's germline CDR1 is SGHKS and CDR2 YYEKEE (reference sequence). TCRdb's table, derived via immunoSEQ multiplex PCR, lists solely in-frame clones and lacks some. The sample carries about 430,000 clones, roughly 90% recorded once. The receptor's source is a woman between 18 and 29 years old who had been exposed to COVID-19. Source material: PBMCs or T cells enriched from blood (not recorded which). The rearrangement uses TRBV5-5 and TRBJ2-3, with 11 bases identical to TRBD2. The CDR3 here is CASSLVLAGGQNTQYF. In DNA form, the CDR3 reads TGTGCCAGCAGCTTGGTTCTAGCGGGAGGTCAAAATACGCAGTATTTT.